This T cell receptor beta chain is from a study of cytomegalovirus exposure and HLA in healthy donors. Profiled with immunoSEQ multiplex PCR; TCRdb holds only in-frame clones, not every one. This table holds about 280,000 clones, roughly 88% found once. J was trimmed by 4 bases and V by 5 bases; bases with no gene match: 10. Germline CDR1 and CDR2: MNHEY and SMNVEV (reference sequence). The CDR3 covers 16 residues. This receptor was taken from a woman between 18 and 30 years old in good health and CMV-seronegative. The V call is TRBV27, the J call TRBJ2-1, with 8 bases fitting TRBD1. The specimen was PBMCs. CDR3 in amino acids: CASSPTQDRAYNEQFF. The CDR3 nucleotides are TGTGCCAGCAGTCCGACACAGGACAGGGCTTACAATGAGCAGTTCTTC.